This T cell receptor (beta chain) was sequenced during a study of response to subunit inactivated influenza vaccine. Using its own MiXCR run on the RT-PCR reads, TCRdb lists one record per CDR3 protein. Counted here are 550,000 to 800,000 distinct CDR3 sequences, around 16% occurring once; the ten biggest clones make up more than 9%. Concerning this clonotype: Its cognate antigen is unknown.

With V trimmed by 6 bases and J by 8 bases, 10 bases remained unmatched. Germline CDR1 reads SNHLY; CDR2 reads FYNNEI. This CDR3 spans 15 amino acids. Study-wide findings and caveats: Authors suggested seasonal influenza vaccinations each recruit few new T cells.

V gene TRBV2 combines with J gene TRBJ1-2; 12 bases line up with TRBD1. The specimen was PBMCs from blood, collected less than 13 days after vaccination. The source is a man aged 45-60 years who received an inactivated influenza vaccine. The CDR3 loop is CASSNPGQGARGYTF. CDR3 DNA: TGTGCCAGCAGCAACCCGGGACAGGGGGCGCGCGGCTACACCTTC.